Included here is one TCR beta chain sequence, with context. Its antigen is unknown. No quality values exist for individual bases; no much larger clone is one base distant. TCRbeta CDR3 regions were amplified from genomic DNA using the immunoSEQ Assay, a bias-controlled multiplex PCR. The authors' pipeline ran thus. The number of nucleated cells in each sample was estimated from the amplification of reference gene primers within the assay. To quantify the absolute abundance of each unique TCRbeta CDR3 rearrangement, sequence reads were collapsed and filtered. For each sample, productive Simpson clonality was calculated by taking the square root of Simpson's diversity index across productive rearrangements. TCRdb's version of the immuneACCESS table is confined to in-frame rearrangements and falls short of the full clone set. An unresolved V gene accounts for under half of the shortfall where checked; the remainder is of unknown origin. V, J and clone size reflect that table, while D and trimming were determined from the DNA. A total of about 250,000 clones appear in this sample, around 80% of them only once. More than 6.5% of the sample lies in the top ten.

This entry comes from a study of blood T cell repertoires in COVID-19 (TCRdb year 2020). In terms of the full investigation: Samples from collaborators originated in the United States, Italy and Spain and spanned both the acute and convalescent phases of COVID-19. The material from the prospective study consisted of cDNA or gDNA derived from T cells, B-cell-depleted T cells, or PBMCs. Deeply sampled blood TCRbeta repertoires from subjects exposed to, actively infected with, or recovered from COVID-19 were included in the dataset. The repertoires were released in a freely available public database meant as a resource for research on the immune response to SARS-CoV-2. Samples came from the ongoing ImmuneRACE study (first 160 participants) plus 1,254 subjects from 6 global collaborators. A de-identified subject ID, COVID-19 status, age in years and sex were almost always included in the sample metadata. Where available, HLA class I and class II types were taken from metadata supplied by the sample provider and were not determined by assay-based typing.

Including cysteine and phenylalanine, the CDR3 has 12 amino acids. Solely the CDR3 DNA is kept, with 36 bases framed from the first base. Trimming costs V 3 bases and J 8 bases, and their ends lie 9 bases apart. The germline V gene specifies MNHEY as CDR1 and SVGEGT as CDR2. Broader findings and caveats from the paper: How much clinical and demographic metadata was included differed by source and by participant, and the metadata was provided uncurated.

Collaborating institutions collected whole blood in K2EDTA tubes following their own protocols. For TCRbeta analysis, collaborators shipped samples in one of three forms: frozen whole blood, isolated PBMCs, or DNA extracted from either of those sample types. This chain joins TRBV6-2 or TRBV6-3 to TRBJ2-3; TRBD2 might be the D gene, on 6 matching bases. The TCR was taken from a man aged 40-49 years with active or convalescent COVID-19. Material: peripheral blood. For the CDR3, the sequence is CASSYIGGTQYF. The DNA is as follows: TGTGCCAGCAGTTATATCGGGGGTACGCAGTATTTT.